Reported below is one T cell receptor beta chain. Its specificity is not known. This specimen belongs to a study of cytomegalovirus exposure and HLA in healthy donors. V gave up 8 bases and J gave up 5 bases, with 12 bases separating them. CDR1 and CDR2 (germline): DFQATT, SNEGSKA (reference sequence). CDR3 length: 11 residues. Notes on the study in general: The authors enumerated 150 to 200 TCR beta chains as linked to cytomegalovirus.

PCR used 60 Vbeta primers and 13 Jbeta primers. Only in-frame clones appear in the TCRdb table, and some are missing; sequencing was by immunoSEQ multiplex PCR. Altogether about 200,000 clones are present, 70% to 85% being singletons, with the ten largest covering 0.075% to 0.1%. This clonotype originated in a boy aged 2 to 10 in good health and CMV-seronegative. The chain carries TRBV20-1 and TRBJ1-2; D remains unclear. The sequencing sample was made of PBMCs. CDR3 bases: TGCAGTACAACTACGGGGTATGGCTACACCTTC. Its translation: CSTTTGYGYTF.